The 10 T cell receptor beta chains below come from one sample, sequenced in a study of T cells in narcolepsy. Clones were sequenced by immunoSEQ multiplex PCR, and TCRdb holds only the in-frame ones, with some missing. The sample contains more than 20,000 clones, around 81% of which appear only once. Source material: memory (CD45RA-) CD4+ T cells from blood. The receptors come from a human donor in good health.

This chain joins TRBV4-3 and TRBJ2-1, with 13 bases lining up with TRBD2. The CDR3 is made up of 17 amino acids. The germline gives CDR1 LGHNA, CDR2 YSLEER. The trim removed 0 bases at V and 7 bases at J, leaving 6 bases unmatched. CDR3 in DNA: TGCGCCAGCAGCCAAGATTTTCGGACTAGCGGGGGAAATGAGCAGTTCTTC. This sequence encodes CASSQDFRTSGGNEQFF.

The chain joins TRBV4-3 to TRBJ2-6, with D possibly TRBD1 on 6 matching bases. Germline-derived CDR1 and CDR2 are LGHNA and YSLEER. The CDR3 sequence is 17 residues long. With 4 bases removed from V and 4 bases from J, the gap between germline ends came to 17 bases. CDR3 DNA: TGCGCCAGCAGCCGCTACCCACAGGGTTCAGGGGCCAACGTCCTGACTTTC. Protein: CASSRYPQGSGANVLTF.

Only one count was recorded for this clone. The V gene is TRBV27, the J gene TRBJ1-6; 7 nucleotides line up with TRBD1. The V segment lost 2 bases and the J segment 8 bases; nucleotides outside the gene matches: 12. CDR1 and CDR2 (germline): MNHEY, SMNVEV (reference sequence). The CDR3 covers 17 residues. CDR3 DNA sequence: TGTGCCAGCAGTTTAGCCCGCAGGGGGATATCTTATTCACCCCTCCACTTT. This sequence encodes CASSLARRGISYSPLHF.

The V gene is TRBV19, the J gene TRBJ1-2; possibly TRBD1 for D (6 bases). V lost 3 bases and J lost 7, with 24 bases in between. Germline CDR1 LNHDA, CDR2 SQIVND (reference sequence). This CDR3 is 17 amino acids long. The CDR3 region is CASSILLSLGATSGYTF. CDR3 coding DNA: TGTGCCAGTAGTATTCTCCTCAGTCTGGGGGCTACATCTGGCTACACCTTC.

The chain employs TRBV27 and TRBJ2-7, with 10 bases fitting TRBD1. CDR3 length equals 13 residues. The germline V gene has CDR1 MNHEY and CDR2 SMNVEV (reference sequence). The ends lost 6 bases at V and 5 bases at J; junction bases unmatched: 4. The CDR3 sequence: CASRLTGGHEQYF. The DNA of the CDR3 is TGTGCCAGCAGACTGACAGGGGGCCACGAGCAGTACTTC.

This clone was seen only a few times. The rearrangement uses TRBV5-3 and TRBJ1-3, with D maybe TRBD1 (5 bases). TRBV5-3 is labeled an ORF, and its function is uncertain. This CDR3 comprises 15 residues. With 0 bases removed from V and 3 bases from J, the gap between germline ends came to 10 bases. The CDR3 coding sequence is TGTGCCAGAAGCTTGGCCGTAGGGGATGGAAACACCATATATTTT. Translated: CARSLAVGDGNTIYF.

The V and J genes are TRBV7-3 and TRBJ1-6; the match to TRBD1 covers 9 bases. Losses at the gene ends were 5 bases for V and 13 bases for J; bases not matched to a gene: 6. The CDR3 extends over 13 amino acids. Germline CDR1 SGHTA, CDR2 FQGTGA. In DNA, the CDR3 is TGTGCCAGCAGCGAGGGACAGGGAACCCCCCTCCACTTT. It encodes CASSEGQGTPLHF.

This clone was observed a handful of times. The V gene is TRBV2, the J gene TRBJ2-3; 11 nucleotides align to TRBD1. CDR1 and CDR2 (germline): SNHLY, FYNNEI. The CDR3 spans 14 residues. After removal of 4 bases from V and 8 bases from J, the junction contained 5 bases not matched to a gene. CDR3: CASSVGDRGATQYF. Written as DNA, the CDR3 is TGTGCCAGCAGTGTCGGGGACAGGGGGGCTACGCAGTATTTT.

The CDR3 reads CASSEARGLQTQYF. CDR3 DNA sequence: TGTGCCAGCAGTGAGGCCAGGGGGCTCCAGACCCAGTACTTC. The chain joins TRBV6-1 to TRBJ2-5, with 8 bases that match TRBD1. Germline CDR1 reads MNHNS; CDR2 reads SASEGT. After removal of 3 bases from V and 6 bases from J, the junction contained 6 bases not matched to a gene. The CDR3 spans 14 residues.

This chain links TRBV19 with TRBJ1-4, with TRBD1 as a possible D gene (5 bases). This CDR3 has 16 residues. Trimming removed 4 bases from V and 7 bases from J, with 19 bases in between. Germline loops: CDR1 LNHDA, CDR2 SQIVND (reference sequence). CDR3: CASSRYPGGDSEKLFF. CDR3 DNA: TGTGCCAGTAGTAGGTACCCGGGAGGGGATTCTGAAAAACTGTTTTTT.